Listed below are T cell receptor beta chains from one sample, sequenced in a study of blood T cells in healthy people across ages. TCRdb re-called the 5' RACE reads through MiXCR, storing one row per CDR3 protein. The sample lists about 1,800,000 distinct CDR3 sequences, under 30% occurring once. The sequenced sample consisted of blood. These receptors were taken from a woman aged 25-40 years in good health. The CDR3 runs from the conserved cysteine through the conserved F or W. A D gene is named only where the DNA matches it firmly. The listing skips clone size in some rows; elsewhere it reads once, few, many or a size class.

V gene	D gene	clone size	J gene	CDR3 protein	CDR3 DNA
TRBV7-3	NA	few	TRBJ1-2	CASRGEGYTF	TGTGCCAGCAGGGGTGAAGGCTACACCTTC
TRBV7-6	NA	NA	TRBJ1-2	CATNRKGGGYTF	TGTGCCACCAACAGGAAAGGAGGGGGCTACACCTTC
TRBV20-1	NA	NA	TRBJ2-1	CSVTWGGAGNEQFF	TGCAGTGTCACGTGGGGGGGGGCGGGCAATGAGCAGTTCTTC
TRBV20-1	NA	few	TRBJ1-1	CSAGQGIGTEAFF	TGCAGTGCGGGGCAGGGGATCGGCACTGAAGCTTTCTTT
TRBV28	NA	many	TRBJ1-5	CASIDRSYSNQPQHF	TGTGCCAGCATCGATAGGTCATATAGCAATCAGCCCCAGCATTTT
TRBV7-3	TRBD2	many	TRBJ2-7	CASSSLSGGESTYEQYF	TGTGCCAGCAGCTCCCTGAGCGGGGGGGAATCTACCTACGAGCAGTACTTC
TRBV7-8	NA	NA	TRBJ1-6	CASSARSGASPLHF	TGTGCCAGCAGCGCCAGATCGGGCGCTTCACCCCTCCACTTT
TRBV9	NA	few	TRBJ1-6	CASSVTGKSDNSPLHF	TGTGCCAGCAGCGTTACAGGGAAGTCCGATAATTCACCCCTCCACTTT
TRBV10-2	TRBD2	few	TRBJ2-3	CASSGGGGETYTDTQYF	TGCGCCAGCAGTGGAGGCGGGGGGGAGACCTACACAGATACGCAGTATTTT
TRBV3-1	NA	NA	TRBJ2-1	CASSQGSGGDEQFF	TGTGCCAGCAGCCAAGGGTCAGGTGGGGATGAGCAGTTCTTC
TRBV7-9	NA	many	TRBJ2-7	CASSPRDIYEQYF	TGTGCCAGCAGCCCCCGGGACATCTACGAGCAGTACTTC
TRBV29-1	NA	few	TRBJ2-3	CSVLNRDSLYTDTQYF	TGCAGCGTCCTAAATCGTGACAGCCTCTACACAGATACGCAGTATTTT
TRBV20-1	NA	few	TRBJ2-3	CSATVSTDTQYF	TGCAGTGCGACAGTCTCCACAGATACGCAGTATTTT
TRBV15	NA	NA	TRBJ2-3	CATSSLAGTDTQYF	TGTGCCACCAGCAGTTTAGCGGGCACAGATACGCAGTATTTT
TRBV6-1	NA	once	TRBJ1-6	CASTGARPPLHF	TGTGCCAGCACGGGGGCACGGCCACCCCTCCACTTT
TRBV12-3/TRBV12-4	NA	NA	TRBJ2-1	CASSLTPLKSGQFF	TGTGCCAGCAGTTTAACCCCACTAAAGTCAGGGCAGTTCTTC
TRBV11-2	TRBD2	NA	TRBJ2-3	CTSSFASGRTDTQYF	TGTACCAGCAGCTTTGCTAGCGGGCGCACAGATACGCAGTATTTT
TRBV20-1	TRBD1	few	TRBJ1-1	CSARETGRRTEAFF	TGCAGTGCCCGAGAGACAGGGAGAAGGACTGAAGCTTTCTTT
TRBV20-1	TRBD2	NA	TRBJ2-3	CSARETSGYYTQYF	TGCAGTGCTAGGGAGACTAGCGGATATTATACGCAGTATTTT
TRBV20-1	NA	NA	TRBJ2-5	CSARDGGGDETQYF	TGCAGTGCTAGAGATGGAGGGGGGGACGAGACCCAGTACTTC
TRBV6-1	NA	NA	TRBJ2-3	CASSEAIVWRGTDTQYF	TGTGCCAGCAGTGAAGCGATTGTGTGGCGTGGCACAGATACGCAGTATTTT
TRBV29-1	NA	NA	TRBJ1-1	CSVEKPGSRPGEAFF	TGCAGCGTTGAAAAGCCAGGCAGTCGCCCCGGTGAAGCTTTCTTT
TRBV7-6	NA	few	TRBJ2-2	CASNGRTTNTGELFF	TGTGCCAGCAATGGTCGGACAACGAACACCGGGGAGCTGTTTTTT
TRBV7-3	TRBD2	few	TRBJ2-2	CASSLTASGLAGAVNTGELFF	TGTGCCAGCAGCTTAACGGCCAGCGGACTAGCGGGGGCCGTTAACACCGGGGAGCTGTTTTTT
TRBV14	NA	few	TRBJ2-5	CASSQVTRGVPRATQYF	TGTGCCAGCAGCCAAGTTACTAGGGGGGTACCAAGAGCGACCCAGTACTTC
TRBV20-1	TRBD1	NA	TRBJ2-7	CSAPGQGLFSEQYF	TGCAGTGCGCCAGGACAGGGGCTCTTTTCCGAGCAGTACTTC
TRBV20-1	NA	NA	TRBJ2-1	CSAQGSSQGNSYNEQFF	TGCAGTGCGCAGGGTAGTTCGCAGGGTAACTCCTACAATGAGCAGTTCTTC
TRBV7-3	NA	NA	TRBJ1-1	CASSLMAGRMNTEAFF	TGTGCCAGCAGCTTAATGGCGGGAAGAATGAACACTGAAGCTTTCTTT
TRBV7-9	TRBD2	NA	TRBJ2-2	CAGRDTGELFF	TGTGCCGGGAGGGACACCGGGGAGCTGTTTTTT
TRBV11-2	TRBD2	NA	TRBJ2-1	CASSPRRSGGRGETQFF	TGTGCCAGCAGCCCACGAAGAAGTGGCGGGAGAGGAGAGACCCAGTTCTTC
TRBV7-6	NA	many	TRBJ2-7	CASSPDMPDAYYEQYF	TGTGCCAGCAGCCCCGATATGCCGGACGCTTACTACGAGCAGTACTTC